These T cell receptor beta chains were read from a single sample in a study of T cells in localized non-small cell lung cancer. Using immunoSEQ multiplex PCR, the repertoire was profiled, and TCRdb retains in-frame clones only, with some absent. The profile covers 25,000 to 35,000 clones, with 80% to 90% appearing a single time and approximately 6.8% taken by the ten largest. This specimen was peripheral blood, taken before any cancer treatment. The receptors originated from a male donor at least 60 years old with stage I lung adenocarcinoma. CDR3s include the opening cysteine and the closing phenylalanine or tryptophan. The D gene is left open where the match is weak. Rows give clone size only sometimes, using once, few, many, or a class for an expanded clone.

>TRBJ2-3|-|TRBV14|-
CASSQTVKDTQYF
TGTGCCAGCAGCCAAACAGTCAAAGATACGCAGTATTTT
>TRBJ2-3|-|TRBV6-6|-
CASSLGLFASTDTQYF
TGTGCCAGCAGTCTTGGGCTATTTGCTAGCACAGATACGCAGTATTTT
>TRBJ2-7|-|TRBV7-2|-
CASSVQGYEQYF
TGTGCCAGCAGCGTACAAGGCTACGAGCAGTACTTC
>TRBJ1-5|-|TRBV28|TRBD1
CASSERGQYSNQPQHF
TGTGCCAGCAGTGAACGGGGACAGTATAGCAATCAGCCCCAGCATTTT
>TRBJ2-3|-|TRBV4-3|-
CASSRRTVTDTQYF
TGCGCCAGCAGCCGGCGCACAGTCACAGATACGCAGTATTTT
>TRBJ2-2|-|TRBV18|-
CASSPNRPGNTGELFF
TGTGCCAGCTCCCCCAATAGGCCGGGGAACACCGGGGAGCTGTTTTTT
>TRBJ2-3|-|TRBV7-3|TRBD2
CASSPGGVGTDTQYF
TGTGCCAGCAGCCCGGGGGGGGTCGGCACAGATACGCAGTATTTT
>TRBJ2-4|once|TRBV23-1|TRBD1
CASSQPTGLDIQYF
TGCGCCAGCAGTCAACCGACAGGGTTGGACATTCAGTACTTC
>TRBJ1-2|once|TRBV30|TRBD1
CAWRAAAGGLFYGYTF
TGTGCCTGGAGGGCGGCCGCAGGGGGCCTATTCTATGGCTACACCTTC
>TRBJ1-2|-|TRBV30|-
CAWSVHTAVDGYTF
TGTGCCTGGAGTGTACATACGGCTGTCGATGGCTACACCTTC
>TRBJ1-2|-|TRBV20-1|-
CSAKTNGYTF
TGCAGTGCTAAGACCAATGGCTACACCTTC
>TRBJ2-7|-|TRBV9|-
CASSASGGARDEQYF
TGTGCCAGCAGCGCCTCAGGGGGGGCCAGGGACGAGCAGTACTTC
>TRBJ2-5|-|TRBV6-6|TRBD2
CASSRTSGGILETQYF
TGTGCCAGCAGCAGGACTAGCGGGGGGATTTTGGAGACCCAGTACTTC
>TRBJ2-3|-|TRBV10-3|-
CATLPQGTGTDTQYF
TGTGCCACACTTCCCCAAGGTACGGGGACAGATACGCAGTATTTT
>TRBJ2-5|-|TRBV30|-
CAWSRGQETQYF
TGTGCCTGGAGTAGGGGGCAAGAGACCCAGTACTTC
>TRBJ1-2|-|TRBV7-2|-
CASSQLWDPYGYTF
TGTGCCAGCAGCCAGCTCTGGGACCCATATGGCTACACCTTC
>TRBJ2-2|-|TRBV19|-
CASKKRDDFRAGELFF
TGTGCCAGTAAAAAAAGGGACGATTTCAGGGCCGGGGAGCTGTTTTTT
>TRBJ1-3|-|TRBV9|-
CASSEDSGNTIYF
TGTGCCAGCAGCGAGGACAGTGGAAACACCATATATTTT
>TRBJ2-6|-|TRBV7-2|-
CASSPRAGANVLTF
TGTGCCAGCAGCCCCCGAGCTGGGGCCAACGTCCTGACTTTC
>TRBJ1-1|-|TRBV6-5|TRBD1
CASSRQGDTEAFF
TGTGCCAGCAGTCGGCAGGGGGACACTGAAGCTTTCTTT
>TRBJ1-1|-|TRBV7-2|TRBD1
CASRRRGGGAGAFF
TGTGCCAGCAGACGCCGTGGAGGGGGCGCAGGAGCTTTCTTT
>TRBJ1-2|few|TRBV19|TRBD1
CASSQGQGFASGYTF
TGTGCCAGTAGTCAAGGACAGGGGTTCGCTAGCGGCTACACCTTC
>TRBJ1-1|few|TRBV5-1|TRBD1
CASSDQGAYTEAFF
TGCGCCAGCAGCGACCAGGGGGCCTACACTGAAGCTTTCTTT
>TRBJ2-5|-|TRBV7-2|TRBD2
CASGTSGGAETQYF
TGTGCCAGCGGCACTAGCGGGGGGGCGGAGACCCAGTACTTC
>TRBJ2-4|few|TRBV4-2|TRBD2
CASSQASGGVAKNIQYF
TGTGCCAGCAGCCAAGCGAGCGGGGGGGTAGCCAAAAACATTCAGTACTTC
>TRBJ2-1|-|TRBV5-4|TRBD1
CASSIGTGVGNEQFF
TGTGCCAGCAGCATAGGGACAGGGGTAGGCAATGAGCAGTTCTTC
>TRBJ1-6|-|TRBV7-3|-
CASSSDLGGRSPLHF
TGTGCCAGCAGCTCAGACCTAGGGGGGCGGTCACCCCTCCACTTT
>TRBJ2-5|-|TRBV5-4|-
CASSLEKETQYF
TGTGCCAGCAGCTTGGAAAAAGAGACCCAGTACTTC
>TRBJ2-2|-|TRBV7-7|-
CASSLSAGNTGELFF
TGTGCCAGCAGCTTATCAGCGGGTAACACCGGGGAGCTGTTTTTT
>TRBJ2-1|-|TRBV19|TRBD1
CASSLGQPYNEQFF
TGTGCCAGTAGTTTGGGACAGCCATACAATGAGCAGTTCTTC
>TRBJ2-2|-|TRBV4-3|-
CASSHETTNTGELFF
TGCGCCAGCAGCCATGAGACAACGAACACCGGGGAGCTGTTTTTT
>TRBJ1-5|-|TRBV5-1|-
CASRTAPTGDQPQHF
TGCGCCAGCCGAACGGCACCGACAGGTGATCAGCCCCAGCATTTT
>TRBJ1-6|-|TRBV19|-
CASGFAGTAAPLHF
TGTGCCAGTGGATTTGCCGGGACGGCGGCACCCCTCCACTTT
>TRBJ1-5|few|TRBV6-1|-
CASKGASLSQPQHF
TGTGCCAGCAAAGGGGCCTCCTTAAGTCAGCCCCAGCATTTT
>TRBJ2-7|-|TRBV27|-
CASSRSFIVSSYEQYF
TGTGCCAGCAGTCGCTCCTTCATTGTAAGCTCCTACGAGCAGTACTTC
>TRBJ2-2|-|TRBV18|-
CASSLNGGQNTGELFF
TGTGCCAGCTCACTCAACGGCGGGCAGAACACCGGGGAGCTGTTTTTT
>TRBJ1-2|-|TRBV6-5|-
CASSYSRVLGNYGYTF
TGTGCCAGCAGTTACTCGAGAGTTCTGGGGAACTATGGCTACACCTTC
>TRBJ2-3|-|TRBV7-2|-
CASSFVDTQYF
TGTGCCAGCAGCTTTGTAGATACGCAGTATTTT